The 27 T cell receptor beta chains listed next were all sequenced from one sample in a study of CD8 T cells in Susac syndrome. Reverse transcription used roughly 0.45 to 1 ug RNA and random hexamers. TCRdb re-derived calls from the immunoSEQ multiplex PCR reads in MiXCR, one entry per CDR3 protein. The data hold 84,000 or so distinct CDR3 sequences, with 90% to 95% observed a single time. The sequenced material came from CD8+ T cells from PBMCs. The receptors derive from a human donor with Susac syndrome.

The V gene is TRBV12-3 or TRBV12-4, the J gene TRBJ1-3; no firm D call. This CDR3 is 17 amino acids long. V was cut by 2 bases and J by 0 bases, with 14 bases left in between. CDR3 loop: CASSLMETDLSGNTIYF. The CDR3 DNA is TGTGCCAGCAGTTTAATGGAGACCGACCTCTCTGGAAACACCATATATTTT.

V gene TRBV4-3 combines with J gene TRBJ2-2; D gene ambiguous. The CDR3 totals 17 residues. The V end lost 3 bases, the J end lost 4 bases, and 18 bases lay between the germline ends. Germline assignment: CDR1 LGHNA and CDR2 YSLEER. The CDR3 reads CASSHAPEHIFTGELFF. DNA of the CDR3: TGCGCCAGCAGCCATGCCCCAGAGCACATCTTCACCGGGGAGCTGTTTTTT.

The CDR3 region is CASSVGGQGSYEQYF. For the CDR3, the DNA is TGTGCCAGCAGCGTAGGGGGACAGGGTTCCTACGAGCAGTACTTC. The chain is built from TRBV9 and TRBJ2-7, with 9 bases matching TRBD1. V lost 0 bases, J lost 1 base, and 2 bases stayed unmatched. Germline assignment: CDR1 SGDLS and CDR2 YYNGEE. This CDR3 region has 15 residues. Drawing the rest from reference TRBV9 and TRBJ2-7, the complete variable domain is DSGVTQTPKHLITATGQRVTLRCSPRSGDLSVYWYQQSLDQGLQFLIQYYNGEERAKGNILERFSAQQFPDLHSELNLSSLELGDSALYFCASSVGGQGSYEQYFGPGTRLTVT.

V is TRBV10-3 and J is TRBJ2-7, with 7 nucleotides matching TRBD2. The V gene's germline CDR1 is ENHRY and CDR2 SYGVKD. The J segment lost 6 bases and the V segment lost 8 bases, leaving 10 bases of the junction unmatched. The CDR3 has 13 amino acids. The CDR3 bases are TGTGCCATCGGGACTACCCCCAACCCCGAGCAGTACTTC. Residues: CAIGTTPNPEQYF.

This sequence joins TRBV14 and TRBJ2-5, with 7 nucleotides matching TRBD2. Germline CDR1 and CDR2: SGHDN and FVKESK. Trimming at V came to 1 base and at J to 0 bases, leaving 5 bases not matched to a gene. The CDR3 is 16 amino acids. CDR3 sequence: CASSQGAGEDQETQYF. The CDR3 bases are TGTGCCAGCAGCCAAGGTGCGGGAGAGGACCAAGAGACCCAGTACTTC.

The J gene is TRBJ1-2, the V gene TRBV11-2; unclear D gene. Between the trimmed V and J ends, which lost 5 bases and 4 bases, there was a span of 14 bases. CDR3 size: 14 residues. From germline, CDR1 is SGHAT and CDR2 FQNNGV. CDR3 amino acids: CASSPRTDPYGYTF. The CDR3, as DNA: TGTGCCAGCAGCCCCCGGACGGATCCCTATGGCTACACCTTC.

The chain joins TRBV4-2 to TRBJ1-2; 10 positions agree with TRBD1. Trimming cost V 4 bases and J 4 bases; bases outside gene matches: 6. The CDR3 is 15 amino acids. The germline gives CDR1 LGHNA, CDR2 YNFKEQ. CDR3 protein: CASSLDRGQPYGYTF. The CDR3 DNA sequence: TGTGCCAGCAGCCTAGACAGGGGGCAACCCTATGGCTACACCTTC.

The chain recombines TRBV12-3 or TRBV12-4 with TRBJ2-7, with TRBD2 as a possible D gene (6 bases). V lost 6 bases and J 3 bases, leaving 9 bases between the germline ends. The CDR3 is made up of 12 amino acids. Here the CDR3 DNA reads TGTGCCAGCAGCGGACTATACTACGAGCAGTACTTC. This codes for CASSGLYYEQYF.

This rearrangement joins TRBV9 to TRBJ1-2; D might be TRBD1 (5 bases). Looked up from germline, CDR1 is SGDLS and CDR2 is YYNGEE. The CDR3 has 15 residues. Trimming cost V 0 bases and J 1 base, with 10 bases left between them. The CDR3 DNA follows: TGTGCCAGCAGCGTAGGCGGGGGGAGTAACTATGGCTACACCTTC. This sequence encodes CASSVGGGSNYGYTF.

The chain has TRBV4-2 and TRBJ2-7; a weak D match, TRBD1 (5 bases). The germline gives CDR1 LGHNA, CDR2 YNFKEQ. This CDR3 region has 17 residues. Trimming cost V 0 bases and J 2 bases, with 17 bases left between them. The CDR3 spells CASSQEDQGAWTYEQYF. CDR3 DNA: TGTGCCAGCAGCCAAGAGGATCAGGGCGCCTGGACCTACGAGCAGTACTTC.

This chain uses TRBV13 with TRBJ2-3; D uncertain. Germline lookup yields CDR1 PRHDT and CDR2 FYEKMQ (reference sequence). The CDR3 is 13 residues long. V gave up 3 bases and J gave up 3 bases, with 7 bases separating them. The CDR3 is CASSFDRTDTQYF. The CDR3 nucleotides are TGTGCCAGCAGCTTTGACCGGACAGATACGCAGTATTTT.

This clonotype was found once. The chain links TRBV19 to TRBJ2-4; the D gene is possibly TRBD2 (5 bases). This CDR3 comprises 14 residues. V was pared by 0 bases and J by 8 bases, with 11 bases between. Germline-derived CDR1 and CDR2 are LNHDA and SQIVND (reference sequence). CDR3 in DNA: TGTGCCAGTAGTATAGACGCGGAGGTCGACATTCAGTACTTC. Residues: CASSIDAEVDIQYF.

The rearrangement links TRBV24-1 to TRBJ1-2; 8 bases are shared with TRBD1. Germline lookup yields CDR1 KGHDR and CDR2 SFDVKD. This CDR3 region has 15 residues. The V gene end was trimmed by 4 bases and the J gene end by 5 bases; junction bases not matched to a gene: 8. This CDR3 reads CATSDRRGLRYGYTF. The CDR3 DNA follows: TGTGCCACCAGTGACCGCAGGGGGCTCAGGTATGGCTACACCTTC.

V usage is TRBV7-9 and J usage is TRBJ1-2; 7 bases align to TRBD1. Per germline, CDR1 SEHNR and CDR2 FQNEAQ (reference sequence). The CDR3 consists of 12 residues. Unmatched junction bases numbered 4, after V lost 5 bases and J lost 7 bases. The CDR3 DNA reads as TGTGCCAGCAGCGAGGCAGGGGGTGGCTACACCTTC. This encodes CASSEAGGGYTF.

This chain uses TRBV6-2 or TRBV6-3 with TRBJ2-7; D ambiguous. V was pared by 4 bases and J by 2 bases, with 9 bases between. Germline V CDR1 and CDR2: MNHEY, SVGEGT. The CDR3 contains 13 residues. The CDR3 protein is CASSSITPYEQYF. The DNA for the CDR3 is TGTGCCAGCAGTTCCATAACCCCCTACGAGCAGTACTTC.

The chain recombines TRBV5-6 with TRBJ1-1; D is unclear. The germline V gene encodes CDR1 SGHDT and CDR2 YYEEEE. Trimming took 3 bases from V and 8 from J, leaving 11 bases between them. CDR3 length: 12 amino acids. The DNA of the CDR3 is TGTGCCAGCAGCTCCTTCCTGGGAGAAGCTTTCTTT. Translation: CASSSFLGEAFF.

The chain joins TRBV30 to TRBJ1-3; TRBD1 aligns across 9 bases. The CDR3 length is 15 residues. Germline CDR1 and CDR2: GTSNPN and SVGIG (reference sequence). Trimming cost V 5 bases and J 3 bases; bases outside gene matches: 8. CDR3 nucleotide sequence: TGTGCCTGGGAGGCCGGGACAGGGAATGGAAACACCATATATTTT. It specifies CAWEAGTGNGNTIYF.

The V call is TRBV2, the J call TRBJ1-1; D call uncertain. The V end was cut by 7 bases, the J end by 1 base, with 7 bases between. The germline gives CDR1 SNHLY, CDR2 FYNNEI. The CDR3 length is 12 residues. For the CDR3, the DNA is TGTGCCAGCATAAGGGCGAACACTGAAGCTTTCTTT. It encodes CASIRANTEAFF.

The rearrangement joins TRBV20-1 to TRBJ2-1, with D maybe TRBD1 (5 bases). V was cut by 1 base and J by 8 bases, with 18 bases left in between. This CDR3 is 15 amino acids long. Per the germline V gene, CDR1 is DFQATT and CDR2 is SNEGSKA (reference sequence). This CDR3 reads CSARVSVEWGHEQFF. In DNA form, the CDR3 reads TGCAGTGCTAGAGTGTCGGTGGAGTGGGGCCATGAGCAGTTCTTC.

The chain uses TRBV7-2 and TRBJ2-3; D is uncertain. Trimming removed 4 bases at V and 0 bases at J, with 11 bases between. The CDR3 sequence is 15 residues long. In germline, CDR1 is SGHTA, CDR2 FQGNSA. CDR3 sequence: CASSSERASTDTQYF. CDR3 sequence (DNA): TGTGCCAGCAGCTCCGAGCGTGCTAGCACAGATACGCAGTATTTT.

This clonotype was seen a single time. This chain links TRBV24-1 with TRBJ2-1, with D possibly being TRBD1 (5 bases). Germline loops: CDR1 KGHDR, CDR2 SFDVKD. Trimming removed 4 bases from V and 1 base from J, with 13 bases in between. The CDR3 is 16 amino acids. CDR3 region: CATSDPFDRSYNEQFF. Written as DNA, the CDR3 is TGTGCCACCAGTGACCCCTTCGACAGATCCTACAATGAGCAGTTCTTC.

The chain combines TRBV7-8 with TRBJ2-2, with a possible D match to TRBD2 (6 bases). The germline gives CDR1 SGHVS, CDR2 FQNEAQ. This CDR3 spans 15 amino acids. Trimming left V 2 bases short and J 6 bases short, with 13 bases between. The DNA for the CDR3 is TGTGCCAGCAGCTTAAGTGGAGGGAGTTCCGGGGAGCTGTTTTTT. It encodes CASSLSGGSSGELFF.

V gene TRBV4-3 combines with J gene TRBJ2-5; 13 nucleotides agree with TRBD2. Germline CDR1 is LGHNA and CDR2 is YSLEER. CDR3 size: 15 residues. V shed 4 bases, J shed 3 bases, and the junction held 2 bases outside the gene matches. CDR3 nucleotides: TGCGCCAGCAGCCGTGGGACTAGCGGGAAAGAGACCCAGTACTTC. This translates into CASSRGTSGKETQYF.

The rearrangement uses TRBV27 and TRBJ1-5; D not certain. CDR3 length equals 13 residues. Per the germline V gene, CDR1 is MNHEY and CDR2 is SMNVEV (reference sequence). V lost 8 bases, J lost 2 bases, and 10 bases lay in between. The DNA for the CDR3 is TGTGCCAGCCAGGCGGGTGGCAATCAGCCCCAGCATTTT. Protein sequence: CASQAGGNQPQHF.

V gene TRBV13 combines with J gene TRBJ2-2; no clear D gene. Between the trimmed V and J ends, which lost 1 base and 4 bases, there was a span of 4 bases. Germline values: CDR1 PRHDT, CDR2 FYEKMQ (reference sequence). The CDR3 has 13 amino acids. This CDR3 reads CASSLAFTGELFF. The CDR3 coding sequence is TGTGCCAGCAGCTTAGCTTTCACCGGGGAGCTGTTTTTT.

The chain links TRBV15 to TRBJ2-7; 10 bases are a match to TRBD1. Germline CDR1 is LNHNV and CDR2 is YYDKDF (reference sequence). V gave up 3 bases and J gave up 2 bases; unmatched junction bases: 1. This CDR3 is built from 14 residues. The CDR3 coding sequence is TGTGCCACCAGCAGGACAGGGGGCCCCTACGAGCAGTACTTC. It specifies CATSRTGGPYEQYF.

This clonotype occurred once. The chain joins TRBV27 to TRBJ1-2, with a weak D call TRBD1 (6 bases). The germline V gene has CDR1 MNHEY and CDR2 SMNVEV (reference sequence). The V gene lost 5 bases and the J gene lost 4 bases, with 8 bases spanning the gap. The CDR3 is 12 residues long. The CDR3 DNA sequence: TGTGCCAGCAGTGGGGGCGTCTATGGCTACACCTTC. As protein: CASSGGVYGYTF.